This T cell receptor (beta chain) was obtained from a study of blood T cell repertoires in COVID-19 (dated by TCRdb to 2018 to 2020). For context, the study as a whole: The collaborator samples originated in the United States, Italy and Spain and spanned the acute and convalescent phases of COVID-19. Subjects who had been exposed to COVID-19, were actively infected with it, or had recovered from it provided the deeply sampled blood TCRbeta repertoires that made up the dataset. Where available, HLA class I and class II types were taken from metadata supplied by the sample provider and were not determined by assay-based typing. The repertoires were released in a freely available public database intended as a resource for research on the immune response to SARS-CoV-2. Samples were obtained from the ongoing ImmuneRACE study (first 160 participants) and from approximately 1,200 subjects provided by 6 global collaborators. The material from the prospective study consisted of cDNA or gDNA derived from T cells, B-cell-depleted T cells, or PBMCs. The sample metadata nearly always contained a de-identified subject ID, COVID-19 status, age in years and sex. Overall study outcomes, separate from this receptor: How much clinical and demographic metadata was included differed by source and by participant, and the metadata was provided uncurated.

A note on this clone: It has no known antigen specificity. No much larger clone is present one base from it, and per-base qualities are unavailable.

Whole blood was collected in K2EDTA tubes by collaborating institutions according to the institutions' own protocols. For TCRbeta analysis, collaborators shipped samples in one of three forms: frozen whole blood, isolated PBMCs, or DNA extracted from either of those sample types. Relative to germline, V is missing 0 bases and J is missing 3 bases, with 8 bases of the junction outside any gene match. Spanning cysteine to phenylalanine, the CDR3 consists of 18 amino acids. CDR3 DNA only is kept here, 54 bases in frame from base 1. Looking up the germline V gene (reference sequence) yields CDR1 SEHNR and CDR2 FQNEAQ. The immunoSEQ Assay, a bias-controlled multiplex PCR, was used to amplify TCRbeta CDR3 regions from genomic DNA. The authors' pipeline ran thus. Within the assay, amplification of reference gene primers was used to estimate how many nucleated cells each sample contained. To quantify the absolute abundance of each unique TCRbeta CDR3 rearrangement, sequence reads were collapsed and filtered. For each sample, productive Simpson clonality was calculated as the square root of Simpson's diversity index over productive rearrangements. In TCRdb, the immuneACCESS table is reduced to in-frame sequences with V and J assigned. These tables do not hold every clone; where another copy was compared, an unresolved V gene accounts for under half, and the others remain unexplained. The V and J calls and clone size come from that table; D and trimming were worked out from the DNA. The sample includes a few hundred thousand clones, with over 75% observed a single time. Approximately 12% of the sample lies in the top ten.

The receptor's source is a woman aged 60-70 years with acute or convalescent COVID-19. Sequencing used peripheral blood. Recombination linked TRBV7-9 to TRBJ2-1; TRBD2 lines up with 10 middle nucleotides. The CDR3 reads CASSLAPGLAGVYNEQFF. The DNA reads TGTGCCAGCAGCTTAGCGCCGGGGCTAGCGGGAGTCTACAATGAGCAGTTCTTC.